These 4 T cell receptor beta chains share one sample of origin, sequenced in a study of blood T cell repertoires in COVID-19. Generated by immunoSEQ multiplex PCR, the TCRdb table keeps only in-frame clones and is missing some. The sample has around 58,000 clones, approximately 85% seen once. Specimen: peripheral blood. Receptors were obtained from a woman aged 55-75 years with COVID-19, enrolled during active disease.

The chain has TRBV12-3 or TRBV12-4 and TRBJ2-4, with D unresolved. V was trimmed by 2 bases and J by 8 bases, leaving 10 bases between them. This CDR3 spans 13 amino acids. The CDR3 sequence: CASSLLRFDIQYF. In nucleotides, the CDR3 is TGTGCCAGCAGTTTACTCAGGTTTGACATTCAGTACTTC.

The rearrangement links TRBV30 to TRBJ2-1; TRBD1 aligns across 7 bases. The CDR3 is 14 amino acids. In germline, CDR1 is GTSNPN, CDR2 SVGIG (reference sequence). V lost 5 bases, J lost 4 bases, and 8 bases stayed unmatched. The CDR3: CAWGSGGIYNEQFF. In DNA, the CDR3 is TGTGCCTGGGGTTCAGGGGGTATTTACAATGAGCAGTTCTTC.

V usage is TRBV25-1 and J usage is TRBJ2-1, with D unresolved. Trimming removed 1 base at V and 9 bases at J, with 16 bases between. Germline V gene lookup returns CDR1 MGHDK and CDR2 SYGVNS. There are 15 residues in the CDR3. In nucleotides, the CDR3 is TGTGCCAGCAGTGAATCGAGGTTAGCAAGAAGTGAGCAGTTCTTC. This translates into CASSESRLARSEQFF.

This chain joins TRBV11-1 and TRBJ2-2, with D maybe TRBD2 (5 bases). Trimming took off 1 base at V and 6 bases at J, with 12 bases between the two ends. CDR3 size: 15 residues. Per germline, CDR1 SGHAT and CDR2 FQDESV (reference sequence). The DNA of the CDR3 is TGTGCCAGCAGCTTAGGGGCGGGCTTCTCCGGGGAGCTGTTTTTT. Its translation is CASSLGAGFSGELFF.